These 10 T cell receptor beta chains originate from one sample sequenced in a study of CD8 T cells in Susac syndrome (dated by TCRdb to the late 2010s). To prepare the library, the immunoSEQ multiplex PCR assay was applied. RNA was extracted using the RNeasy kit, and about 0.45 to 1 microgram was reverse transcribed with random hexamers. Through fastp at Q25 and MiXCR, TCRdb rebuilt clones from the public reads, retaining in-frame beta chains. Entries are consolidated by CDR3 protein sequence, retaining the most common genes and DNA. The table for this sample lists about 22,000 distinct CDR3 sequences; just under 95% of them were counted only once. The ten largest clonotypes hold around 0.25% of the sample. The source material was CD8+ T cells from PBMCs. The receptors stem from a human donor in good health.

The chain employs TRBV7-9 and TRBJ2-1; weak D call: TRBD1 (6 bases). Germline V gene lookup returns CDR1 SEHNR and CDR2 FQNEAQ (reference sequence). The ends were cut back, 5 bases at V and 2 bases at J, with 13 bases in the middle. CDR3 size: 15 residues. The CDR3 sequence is CASSLGTFPYNEQFF. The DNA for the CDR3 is TGTGCCAGCAGCCTAGGGACATTTCCCTACAATGAGCAGTTCTTC.

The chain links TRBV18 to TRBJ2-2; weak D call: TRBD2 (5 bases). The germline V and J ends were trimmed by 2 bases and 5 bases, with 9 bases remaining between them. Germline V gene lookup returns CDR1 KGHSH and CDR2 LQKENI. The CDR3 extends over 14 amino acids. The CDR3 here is CASSPISGTGELFF. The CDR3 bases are TGTGCCAGCTCACCAATCTCGGGAACCGGGGAGCTGTTTTTT.

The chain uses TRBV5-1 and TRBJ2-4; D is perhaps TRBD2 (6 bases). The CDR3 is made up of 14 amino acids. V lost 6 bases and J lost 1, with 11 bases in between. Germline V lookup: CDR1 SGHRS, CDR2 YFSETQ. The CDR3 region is CASKAGLAKNIQYF. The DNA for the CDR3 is TGCGCCAGCAAGGCGGGGCTGGCCAAAAACATTCAGTACTTC.

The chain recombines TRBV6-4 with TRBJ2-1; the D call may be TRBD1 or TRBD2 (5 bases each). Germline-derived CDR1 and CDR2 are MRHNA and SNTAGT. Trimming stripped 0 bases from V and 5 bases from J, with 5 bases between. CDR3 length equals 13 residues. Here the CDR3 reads CASSDSGHNEQFF. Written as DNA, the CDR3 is TGTGCCAGCAGTGACTCGGGACACAATGAGCAGTTCTTC.

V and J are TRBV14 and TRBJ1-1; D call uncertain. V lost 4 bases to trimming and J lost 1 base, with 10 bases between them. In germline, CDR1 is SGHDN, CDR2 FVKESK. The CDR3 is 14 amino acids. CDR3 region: CASSPPAQNTEAFF. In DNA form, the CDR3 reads TGTGCCAGCAGCCCCCCGGCCCAGAACACTGAAGCTTTCTTT.

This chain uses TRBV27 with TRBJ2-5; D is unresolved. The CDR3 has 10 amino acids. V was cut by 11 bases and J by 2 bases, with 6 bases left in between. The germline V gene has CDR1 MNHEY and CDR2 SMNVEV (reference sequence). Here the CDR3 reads CACGQETQYF. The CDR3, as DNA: TGTGCCTGCGGACAAGAGACCCAGTACTTC.

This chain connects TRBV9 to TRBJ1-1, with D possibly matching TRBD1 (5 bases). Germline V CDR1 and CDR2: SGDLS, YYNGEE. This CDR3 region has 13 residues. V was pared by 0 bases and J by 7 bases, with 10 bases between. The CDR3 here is CASSVGGASEAFF. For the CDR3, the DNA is TGTGCCAGCAGCGTAGGAGGGGCGAGTGAAGCTTTCTTT.

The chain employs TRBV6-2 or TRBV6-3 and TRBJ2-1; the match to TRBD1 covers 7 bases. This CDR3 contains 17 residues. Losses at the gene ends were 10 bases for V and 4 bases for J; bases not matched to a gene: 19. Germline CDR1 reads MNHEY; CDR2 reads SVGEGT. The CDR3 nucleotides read TGTGCCACCTCGTCGGGCAGCATCGGGACAGATTACAATGAGCAGTTCTTC. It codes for CATSSGSIGTDYNEQFF.

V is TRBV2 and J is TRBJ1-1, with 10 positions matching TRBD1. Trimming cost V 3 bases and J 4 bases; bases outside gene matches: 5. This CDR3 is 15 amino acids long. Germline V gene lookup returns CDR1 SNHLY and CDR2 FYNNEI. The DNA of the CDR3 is TGTGCCAGCAGTGATGGGGACAGGGGAAGCACTGAAGCTTTCTTT. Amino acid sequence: CASSDGDRGSTEAFF.

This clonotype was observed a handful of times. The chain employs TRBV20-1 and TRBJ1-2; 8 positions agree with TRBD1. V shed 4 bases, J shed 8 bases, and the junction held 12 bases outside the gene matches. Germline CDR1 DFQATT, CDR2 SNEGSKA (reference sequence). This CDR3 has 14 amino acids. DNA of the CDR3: TGCAGTGCTACCGCGACAGGGGCTGGCTCAGGCTACACCTTC. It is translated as CSATATGAGSGYTF.